This TCR beta chain was recovered during a study of blood T cell repertoires in COVID-19 (dated by TCRdb to between 2020 and 2021). For the study in its entirety: Samples covering the acute and convalescent phases of COVID-19 were provided by collaborators in the United States, Italy and Spain. The prospective study material was composed of cDNA or gDNA derived from T cells, B-cell-depleted T cells, or PBMCs. Deeply sampled blood TCRbeta repertoires from subjects exposed to, actively infected with, or recovered from COVID-19 were included in the dataset. The repertoires were released in a freely available public database meant as a resource for research on the immune response to SARS-CoV-2. Samples were obtained from the ongoing ImmuneRACE study (first 160 participants) and from over 1,000 subjects provided by 6 global collaborators. A de-identified subject ID, COVID-19 status, age in years and sex were almost always included in the sample metadata. Where HLA class I and class II types were available, the types were taken from metadata supplied by the sample provider, not from assay-based typing.

The paper's findings and limits, for the study overall: How much clinical and demographic metadata was included differed by source and by participant, and the metadata was provided uncurated.

TCRbeta CDR3 regions were amplified from genomic DNA by means of the immunoSEQ Assay, a bias-controlled multiplex PCR. From the authors' description of their analysis: The number of nucleated cells in each sample was estimated from the amplification of reference gene primers within the assay. Sequence reads were collapsed and filtered to measure the absolute abundance of every unique TCRbeta CDR3 rearrangement. For each sample, productive Simpson clonality was calculated as the square root of Simpson's diversity index over productive rearrangements. TCRdb's version of the immuneACCESS table is confined to in-frame rearrangements and falls short of the full clone set. An unresolved V gene accounts for under half of the shortfall where checked; the remainder is of unknown origin. V and J calls and clone size are given by that table; D and trimming were obtained from the DNA. Within this sample are a few hundred thousand clones, with 90% of them counted one time only. Of the sample, roughly 2.2% is held by the ten largest clones.

About this clone itself: Its binding antigen is unknown. No base qualities exist here, and no much larger clone lies one base off it.

One collaborating source in Seattle enrolled patients during active infection and followed them longitudinally through the course of disease. Each collaborating institution followed its own protocols to collect whole blood in K2EDTA tubes. For TCRbeta analysis, collaborators shipped samples in one of three forms: frozen whole blood, isolated PBMCs, or DNA extracted from either of those sample types. Via the germline V gene, CDR1 is KGHSH and CDR2 LQKENI. The CDR3 starts with the cysteine, ends with the phenylalanine, and has 15 residues. Only CDR3 DNA is held: 45 bases, read in frame from base 1. Here V drops 1 base and J drops 7 bases, and the junction holds 7 bases not matched to any gene.

The V and J genes are TRBV18 and TRBJ1-5, with 7 bases in between that match TRBD1. Sample: peripheral blood. The clonotype was recovered from a woman aged 55 to 70 with COVID-19, enrolled during active disease. This receptor carries the CDR3 CASSPRQGEGQPQHF. In nucleotide form, the sequence is TGTGCCAGCTCACCACGACAGGGAGAAGGGCAGCCCCAGCATTTT.